Below, 17 T cell receptor beta chains from the same sample are listed, as sequenced in a study of shared clonotypes between healthy human individuals. Clones were sequenced by immunoSEQ multiplex PCR, and TCRdb holds only the in-frame ones, with some missing. The data contain 2 million or so clones, 90% to 95% of them singletons. Source material: naive CD4+ T cells sorted from blood. Regarding subset: CD45RA+ positively selected. These TCRs come from a man in his late teens or twenties in good health.

J is TRBJ2-1 and V is TRBV7-9; D is unresolved. The V end was cut by 3 bases, the J end by 5 bases, with 8 bases between. CDR3 length: 13 residues. Germline lookup yields CDR1 SEHNR and CDR2 FQNEAQ (reference sequence). The CDR3 DNA follows: TGTGCCAGCAGCTTCGAGAATGACAATGAGCAGTTCTTC. Translated, it gives CASSFENDNEQFF.

This rearrangement joins TRBV7-9 to TRBJ1-6, with a possible D match to TRBD1 (6 bases). The V gene's germline CDR1 is SEHNR and CDR2 FQNEAQ (reference sequence). The CDR3 loop spans 16 amino acids. The germline V and J ends were trimmed by 1 base and 5 bases, with 12 bases remaining between them. CDR3 DNA sequence: TGTGCCAGCAGCTTAGGGACAACAGGGAATAATTCACCCCTCCACTTT. Encoded protein: CASSLGTTGNNSPLHF. The full variable domain, completed using reference TRBV7-9 and TRBJ1-6, is DTGVSQNPRHKITKRGQNVTFRCDPISEHNRLYWYRQTLGQGPEFLTYFQNEAQLEKSRLLSDRFSAERPKGSFSTLEIQRTEQGDSAMYLCASSLGTTGNNSPLHFGNGTRLTVT.

The CDR3 DNA follows: TGTGCCAGCAGTGCACACAGGGTTACTAATGAAAAACTGTTTTTT. Translating it yields CASSAHRVTNEKLFF. The chain links TRBV6-4 to TRBJ1-4; weak D call: TRBD1 (6 bases). Per germline, CDR1 MRHNA and CDR2 SNTAGT. The ends were cut back, 4 bases at V and 2 bases at J, with 11 bases in the middle. This CDR3 has 15 residues.

The rearrangement links TRBV28 to TRBJ1-6; 7 nucleotides match TRBD1. The CDR3 covers 12 residues. Germline CDR1 and CDR2: MDHEN and SYDVKM. Trimming at V came to 6 bases and at J to 10 bases, leaving 3 bases not matched to a gene. This CDR3 reads CASRGQSSPLHF. The CDR3 DNA is TGTGCCAGCAGGGGACAGTCCTCACCCCTCCACTTT.

The V and J genes are TRBV2 and TRBJ1-1; a possible D gene is TRBD1 (5 bases). Trimming pared 5 bases from V and 8 bases from J, leaving 12 bases between. Germline CDR1 and CDR2: SNHLY and FYNNEI. This CDR3 region has 12 residues. CDR3 in DNA: TGTGCCAGCAGTCCCGGTCCAGGGGAAGCTTTCTTT. This translates into CASSPGPGEAFF.

CDR3 amino acids: CASSRETSRSTDTQYF. As DNA, the CDR3 is TGTGCCAGCAGCCGTGAGACTAGCAGGAGCACAGATACGCAGTATTTT. The V call is TRBV5-4, the J call TRBJ2-3, with 7 nucleotides matching TRBD2. Germline CDR1 SGHNT, CDR2 YYREEE (reference sequence). CDR3 length equals 16 residues. V trimming: 4 bases; J trimming: 0 bases; junction bases outside the gene matches: 8. The complete variable domain, with remaining parts taken from reference TRBV5-4 and TRBJ2-3, reads ETGVTQSPTHLIKTRGQQVTLRCSSQSGHNTVSWYQQALGQGPQFIFQYYREEENGRGNFPPRFSGLQFPNYSSELNVNALELDDSALYLCASSRETSRSTDTQYFGPGTRLTVL.

The chain joins TRBV4-1 to TRBJ2-3; no definite D call. Germline CDR1 is MGHRA and CDR2 is YSYEKL. The CDR3 extends over 18 amino acids. Trimming left V 1 base short and J 0 bases short, with 17 bases between. The CDR3 DNA is TGCGCCAGCAGCCAAGGGATTTTGGGGATTTCGAGCACAGATACGCAGTATTTT. Protein: CASSQGILGISSTDTQYF.

Written as DNA, the CDR3 is TGTGCCAGCAGCCAGTTGACAGGGGGAATCTACAATGAGCAGTTCTTC. It specifies CASSQLTGGIYNEQFF. V is TRBV7-9 and J is TRBJ2-1; TRBD1 matches at 9 bases. From germline, CDR1 is SEHNR and CDR2 FQNEAQ (reference sequence). The CDR3 extends over 16 amino acids. J gave up 3 bases and V 5 bases, and 8 bases lay outside the gene matches. Full variable domain (outside the CDR3, taken from reference TRBV7-9 and TRBJ2-1): DTGVSQNPRHKITKRGQNVTFRCDPISEHNRLYWYRQTLGQGPEFLTYFQNEAQLEKSRLLSDRFSAERPKGSFSTLEIQRTEQGDSAMYLCASSQLTGGIYNEQFFGPGTRLTVL.

CDR3 bases: TGTGCCAGCAGCGTAGCAAAGGGAGGCAATCAGCCCCAGCATTTT. The encoded protein is CASSVAKGGNQPQHF. V usage is TRBV9 and J usage is TRBJ1-5, with D unclear. Germline CDR1 reads SGDLS; CDR2 reads YYNGEE. There are 15 residues in the CDR3. V shed 0 bases and J shed 2 bases, with 9 bases lying between them.

The genes are TRBV15 and TRBJ1-2; D remains unclear. The CDR3 consists of 12 residues. Germline-derived CDR1 and CDR2 are LNHNV and YYDKDF (reference sequence). Trimming cost V 0 bases and J 8 bases, with 7 bases left between them. CDR3 nucleotides: TGTGCCACCAGCAGAGACGGAAAAGGCTACACCTTC. Residues: CATSRDGKGYTF.

With respect to this clone: The same CDR3 also results from other DNA sequences found in this sample. The rearrangement links TRBV9 to TRBJ1-4, with D hard to call. The germline V gene has CDR1 SGDLS and CDR2 YYNGEE. The CDR3 is 15 residues long. Deletions cut 0 bases from V and 0 bases from J, with 6 bases between. The CDR3 DNA is TGTGCCAGCAGCGTAGGAGGGACAACTAATGAAAAACTGTTTTTT. Translated, it gives CASSVGGTTNEKLFF.

The chain combines TRBV5-3 with TRBJ2-3; 9 bases agree with TRBD1. TRBV5-3 counts as an open reading frame of uncertain function. J gave up 0 bases and V 3 bases, and 11 bases lay outside the gene matches. The CDR3 length is 18 residues. CDR3 nucleotides: TGTGCCAGAAGCTCCGGACAGGGGCCTCCGCCGAGCACAGATACGCAGTATTTT. This codes for CARSSGQGPPPSTDTQYF.

This sequence joins TRBV6-1 and TRBJ1-2; no clear D. The CDR3 sequence is 15 residues long. Between the trimmed V and J ends, which lost 1 base and 4 bases, there was a span of 13 bases. Germline CDR1 MNHNS, CDR2 SASEGT. CDR3 region: CASSEGRTASYGYTF. The CDR3 DNA reads as TGTGCCAGCAGTGAAGGGCGGACTGCTTCCTATGGCTACACCTTC.

This clone has only a few counts. Distinct nucleotide sequences in the sample also encode this CDR3. The chain links TRBV5-1 to TRBJ1-3; 8 bases fit TRBD1. The CDR3 length is 15 residues. V gave up 1 base and J gave up 2 bases; unmatched junction bases: 2. Germline V CDR1 and CDR2: SGHRS, YFSETQ. CDR3 DNA sequence: TGCGCCAGCAGCTTGACAGGGGGAGCTGGAAACACCATATATTTT. This gives the protein CASSLTGGAGNTIYF.

The count of this clone is one. The chain joins TRBV6-5 to TRBJ1-1; D unresolved. This CDR3 contains 14 residues. Germline assignment: CDR1 MNHEY and CDR2 SVGAGI. V lost 8 bases and J 3 bases, leaving 16 bases between the germline ends. The CDR3 DNA is TGTGCCAGCGTGGGAGCCTCCCCTTACACTGAAGCTTTCTTT. This translates into CASVGASPYTEAFF.

In the case of this clone: Other nucleotide sequences from this sample produce the same CDR3. The chain employs TRBV5-6 and TRBJ2-7; TRBD1 might be the D (7 bases). Trimming stripped 2 bases from V and 4 bases from J, with 10 bases between. The CDR3 is 13 amino acids. CDR1 is SGHDT, CDR2 YYEEEE, per germline. CDR3: CASSFAGGYEQYF. DNA for the CDR3: TGTGCCAGCAGCTTTGCAGGGGGGTACGAGCAGTACTTC.

This chain links TRBV5-1 with TRBJ2-3; a weak D match, TRBD2 (5 bases). Germline CDR1 SGHRS, CDR2 YFSETQ. Trimming took 0 bases from V and 6 from J, leaving 11 bases between them. The CDR3 covers 14 residues. CDR3: CASSLEAGEDTQYF. CDR3 coding DNA: TGCGCCAGCAGCTTGGAGGCGGGCGAGGATACGCAGTATTTT.